This TCR beta chain appears in the sequencing data of a study of blood T cell repertoires in COVID-19. Study at large: Material from acute and convalescent COVID-19 was sourced from the United States, Italy and Spain.

The protocol was immunoSEQ multiplex PCR, while the TCRdb copy is restricted to in-frame clones and leaves out a portion. In the table there are 250,000 or so clones, about 80% of which are singletons. Trimming cost V 4 bases and J 4 bases; bases outside gene matches: 1. The CDR3 contains 14 residues. The germline CDR1 and CDR2 sequences are SGHTA and FQGNSA. This sequence originates from a woman older than 75 with acute or convalescent COVID-19. The sequenced sample consisted of peripheral blood. This rearrangement joins TRBV7-2 to TRBJ2-4, with 10 positions matching TRBD1. This CDR3 reads CASSWTGGKNIQYF. Here the CDR3 DNA reads TGTGCCAGCAGCTGGACAGGGGGGAAAAACATTCAGTACTTC.